This T cell receptor beta chain was recovered during a study of OX40 agonist ivuxolimab in advanced cancers. Across the study: Prior anti-PD-1, anti-PD-L1 or anti-CTLA-4 therapy was allowed; roughly 40% had some.

Measured with immunoSEQ multiplex PCR; TCRdb has only the in-frame clones, and not every one. The data show 25,000 to 35,000 clones, around 80% seen once. The CDR3 totals 15 residues. Germline loops: CDR1 SGDLS, CDR2 YYNGEE. Trimming removed 0 bases at V and 7 bases at J, with 11 bases between. Peripheral blood came from all dose cohorts at three timepoints. This TCR was recovered from an adult with an advanced solid tumor such as melanoma, head and neck, liver or kidney cancer. This chain uses TRBV9 with TRBJ1-6, with no clear D. Sequenced here: CD4+ or CD8+ T cells sorted from blood, sampled in a trial of the OX40 agonist ivuxolimab. DNA of the CDR3: TGTGCCAGCAGCGTAGGCGGCAGTGTCAATTCACCCCTCCACTTT. It translates to CASSVGGSVNSPLHF.